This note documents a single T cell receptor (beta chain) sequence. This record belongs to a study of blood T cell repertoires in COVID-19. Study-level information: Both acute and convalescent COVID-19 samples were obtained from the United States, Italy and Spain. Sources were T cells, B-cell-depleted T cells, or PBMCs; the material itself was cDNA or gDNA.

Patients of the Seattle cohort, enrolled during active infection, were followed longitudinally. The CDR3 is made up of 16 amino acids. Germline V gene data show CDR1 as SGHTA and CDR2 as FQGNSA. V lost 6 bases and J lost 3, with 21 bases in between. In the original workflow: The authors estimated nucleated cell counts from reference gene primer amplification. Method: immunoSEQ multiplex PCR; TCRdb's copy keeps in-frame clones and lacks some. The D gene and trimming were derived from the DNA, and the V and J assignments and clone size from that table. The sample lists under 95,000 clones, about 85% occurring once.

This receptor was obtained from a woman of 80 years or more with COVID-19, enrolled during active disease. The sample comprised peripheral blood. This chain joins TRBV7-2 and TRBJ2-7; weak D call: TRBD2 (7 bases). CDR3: CASSRSPQGGGYEQYF. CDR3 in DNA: TGTGCCAGCAGTCGCTCCCCCCAGGGAGGGGGCTACGAGCAGTACTTC.